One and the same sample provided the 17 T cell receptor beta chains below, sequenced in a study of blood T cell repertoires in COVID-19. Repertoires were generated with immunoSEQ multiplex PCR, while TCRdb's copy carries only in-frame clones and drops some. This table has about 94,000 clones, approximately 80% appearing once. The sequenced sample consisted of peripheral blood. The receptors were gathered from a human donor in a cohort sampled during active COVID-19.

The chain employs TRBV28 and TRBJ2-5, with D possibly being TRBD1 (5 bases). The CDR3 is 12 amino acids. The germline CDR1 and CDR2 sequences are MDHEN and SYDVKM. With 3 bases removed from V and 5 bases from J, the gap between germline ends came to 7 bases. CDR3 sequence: CASSLQGETQYF. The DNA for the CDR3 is TGTGCCAGCAGTTTGCAGGGTGAGACCCAGTACTTC.

The DNA of the CDR3 is TGCGCCAGCAGACCAAGACTAGCGGTCTCCTACGAGCAGTACTTC. Its protein product is CASRPRLAVSYEQYF. The chain couples TRBV5-1 to TRBJ2-7, with 9 bases matching TRBD2. Germline V gives CDR1 SGHRS, CDR2 YFSETQ. Losses at the gene ends were 5 bases for V and 0 bases for J; bases not matched to a gene: 6. CDR3 length: 15 amino acids.

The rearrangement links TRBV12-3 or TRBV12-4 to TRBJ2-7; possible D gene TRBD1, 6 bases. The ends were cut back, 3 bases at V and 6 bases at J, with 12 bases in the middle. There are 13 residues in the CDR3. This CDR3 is CASSFKGVSEQYF. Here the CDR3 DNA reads TGTGCCAGCAGTTTCAAGGGGGTGAGCGAGCAGTACTTC.

This CDR3 is CASSLLGEGGDEQFF. The CDR3 DNA sequence: TGTGCCAGCAGCCTTTTGGGGGAGGGAGGGGATGAGCAGTTCTTC. J is TRBJ2-1 and V is TRBV3-1 (or the pseudogene TRBV3-2); 7 bases are a match to TRBD2. The CDR3 has 15 residues. Germline values: CDR1 LGHDT, CDR2 YNNKEL (reference sequence). Trimming cost V 4 bases and J 8 bases; bases outside gene matches: 11.

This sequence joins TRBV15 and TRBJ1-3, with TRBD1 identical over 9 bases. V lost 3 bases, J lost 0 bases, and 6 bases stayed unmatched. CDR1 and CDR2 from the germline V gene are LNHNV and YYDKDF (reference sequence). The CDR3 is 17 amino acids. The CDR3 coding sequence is TGTGCCACCAGCAGGAACACAGGGGGCAACTCTGGAAACACCATATATTTT. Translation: CATSRNTGGNSGNTIYF.

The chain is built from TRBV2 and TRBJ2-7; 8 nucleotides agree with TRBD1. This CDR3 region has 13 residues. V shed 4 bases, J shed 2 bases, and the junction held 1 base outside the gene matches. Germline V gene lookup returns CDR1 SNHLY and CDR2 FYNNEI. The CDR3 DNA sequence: TGTGCCAGCAGTGTGGGACAGGCCTACGAGCAGTACTTC. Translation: CASSVGQAYEQYF.

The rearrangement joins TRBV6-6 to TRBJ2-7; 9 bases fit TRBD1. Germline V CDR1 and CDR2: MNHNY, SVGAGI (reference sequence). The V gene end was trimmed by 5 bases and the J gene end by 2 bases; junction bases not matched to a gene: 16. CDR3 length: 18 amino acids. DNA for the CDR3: TGTGCCAGCAGTCTCGGGACAGGGAGTAGCGGAGTCCCCTACGAGCAGTACTTC. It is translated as CASSLGTGSSGVPYEQYF.

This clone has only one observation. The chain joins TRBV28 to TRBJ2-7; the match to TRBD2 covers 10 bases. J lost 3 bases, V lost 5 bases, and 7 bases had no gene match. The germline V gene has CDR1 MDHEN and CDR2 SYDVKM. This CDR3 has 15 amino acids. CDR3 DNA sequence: TGTGCCAGCAGTCCTCCCCCTAGCGGGGGCTACGAGCAGTACTTC. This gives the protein CASSPPPSGGYEQYF.

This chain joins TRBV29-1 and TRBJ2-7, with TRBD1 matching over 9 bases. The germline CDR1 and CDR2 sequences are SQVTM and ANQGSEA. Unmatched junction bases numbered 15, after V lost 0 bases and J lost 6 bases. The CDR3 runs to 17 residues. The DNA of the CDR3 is TGCAGCGTTGAAGATGGTAACTCCGACAGGGGGATCTTCGAGCAGTACTTC. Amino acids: CSVEDGNSDRGIFEQYF.

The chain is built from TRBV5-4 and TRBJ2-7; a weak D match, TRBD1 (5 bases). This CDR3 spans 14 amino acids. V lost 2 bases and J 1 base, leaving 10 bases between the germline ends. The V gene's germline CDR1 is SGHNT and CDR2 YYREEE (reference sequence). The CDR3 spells CASSLAQASYEQYF. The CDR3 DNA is TGTGCCAGCAGCTTAGCACAGGCTTCCTACGAGCAGTACTTC.

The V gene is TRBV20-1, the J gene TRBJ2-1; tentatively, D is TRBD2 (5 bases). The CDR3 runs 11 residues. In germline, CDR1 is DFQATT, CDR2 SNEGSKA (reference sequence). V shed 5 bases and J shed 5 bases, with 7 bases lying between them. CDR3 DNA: TGCAGTGCTTCCGGGAACAATGAGCAGTTCTTC. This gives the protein CSASGNNEQFF.

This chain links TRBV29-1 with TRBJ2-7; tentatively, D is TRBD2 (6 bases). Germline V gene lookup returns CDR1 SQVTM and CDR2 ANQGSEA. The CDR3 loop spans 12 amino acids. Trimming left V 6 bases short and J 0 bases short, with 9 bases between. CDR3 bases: TGCAGCGTCCGGAGGGACTCCTACGAGCAGTACTTC. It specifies CSVRRDSYEQYF.

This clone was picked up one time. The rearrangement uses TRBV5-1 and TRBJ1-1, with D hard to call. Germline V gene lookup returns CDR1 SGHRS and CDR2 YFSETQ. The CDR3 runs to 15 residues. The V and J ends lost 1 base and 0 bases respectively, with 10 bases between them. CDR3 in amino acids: CASSLTGGLNTEAFF. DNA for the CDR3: TGCGCCAGCAGCTTGACTGGAGGGTTGAACACTGAAGCTTTCTTT. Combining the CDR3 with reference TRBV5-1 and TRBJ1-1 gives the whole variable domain KAGVTQTPRYLIKTRGQQVTLSCSPISGHRSVSWYQQTPGQGLQFLFEYFSETQRNKGNFPGRFSGRQFSNSRSEMNVSTLELGDSALYLCASSLTGGLNTEAFFGQGTRLTVV.

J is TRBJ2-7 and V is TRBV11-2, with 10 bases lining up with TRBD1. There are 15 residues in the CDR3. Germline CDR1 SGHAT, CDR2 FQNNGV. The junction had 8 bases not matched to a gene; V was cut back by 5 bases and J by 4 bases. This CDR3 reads CASSGRQGAGYEQYF. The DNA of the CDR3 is TGTGCCAGCAGCGGCCGACAGGGGGCTGGGTACGAGCAGTACTTC.

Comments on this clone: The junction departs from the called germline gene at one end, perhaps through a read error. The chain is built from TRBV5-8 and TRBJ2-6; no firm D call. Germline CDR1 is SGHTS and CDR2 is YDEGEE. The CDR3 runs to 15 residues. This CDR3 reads CASSFWPSEANVLTF. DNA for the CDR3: TGTGCCAGCAGCTTTTGGCCCTCTGAGGCCAACGTCCTGACTTTC. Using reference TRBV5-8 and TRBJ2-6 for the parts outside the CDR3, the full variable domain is EAGVTQSPTHLIKTRGQQATLRCSPISGHTSVYWYQQALGLGLQFLLWYDEGEERNRGNFPPRFSGRQFPNYSSELNVNALELEDSALYLCASSFWPSEANVLTFGAGSRLTVL.

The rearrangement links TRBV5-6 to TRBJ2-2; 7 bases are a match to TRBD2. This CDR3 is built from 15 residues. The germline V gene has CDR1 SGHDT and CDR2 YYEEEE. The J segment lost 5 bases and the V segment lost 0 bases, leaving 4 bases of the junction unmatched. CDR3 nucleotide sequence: TGTGCCAGCAGCTTGGGACTAGCTCATACCGGGGAGCTGTTTTTT. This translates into CASSLGLAHTGELFF.

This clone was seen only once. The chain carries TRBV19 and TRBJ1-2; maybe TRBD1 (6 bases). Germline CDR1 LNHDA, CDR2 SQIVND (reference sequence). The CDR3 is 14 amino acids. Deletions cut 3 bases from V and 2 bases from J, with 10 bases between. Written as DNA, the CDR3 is TGTGCCAGTAGTATGGCCCAGGGGAACTATGGCTACACCTTC. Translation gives CASSMAQGNYGYTF.